This TCR beta chain was identified during a study of T cell repertoires in cytomegalovirus infection. To note about this clonotype: Its antigen is currently unknown.

A single record per CDR3 protein comes from TCRdb applying MiXCR to the reads. The top ten hold around nine tenths of the sample, which has around 39,000 distinct CDR3 sequences, about 52% seen once. Germline-derived CDR1 and CDR2 are SGHVS and FQNEAQ. The CDR3 extends over 16 amino acids. The germline V and J ends were trimmed by 1 base and 4 bases, with 13 bases remaining between them. The sequencing used CD8+ T cells from cultured PBMCs, collected from culture after CMV antigen stimulation. The chain recombines TRBV7-8 with TRBJ1-4; no clear D. This receptor was identified in a human donor in good health (CMV status not recorded). Some clones in this sample may be carry-over from other donors' samples. The CDR3 sequence is CASSLERPVGNEKLFF. In DNA, the CDR3 is TGTGCCAGCAGCTTAGAAAGGCCCGTCGGTAATGAAAAACTGTTTTTT.